This T cell receptor beta chain appears in the sequencing data of a study of T cell responses to AZD1222 COVID-19 vaccine (dated by TCRdb to the early 2020s). For the wider study: Because spike-specific TCR depth and breadth did not differ between the two schedules, AZD1222 recipients who got a second dose at roughly 4 weeks were pooled with those who got a second dose at roughly 12 weeks. Enrollment into the trials was organized by age into subgroups of 18-55, 56-69 and 70-plus years, and those subgroups contained roughly 150, 30 and 60 TCR-sequenced participants, respectively. TCR sequencing was performed for roughly 250 trial participants, of whom some 200 were given two doses of AZD1222 and about 25 were given two doses of MenACWY control vaccine.

In the case of this clone: Its antigen is unknown. There are no base qualities to consult, and no much larger clone falls within one base.

The CDR3 regions of human TCRbeta chains were analyzed by immunosequencing. The study's processing was this. Repertoire TCRs were checked for matches against a reference library of SARS-CoV-2-specific TCRs that had been generated using the MIRA antigen-specificity platform. Breadth meant the fraction of unique TCRs that were SARS-CoV-2-associated, whereas depth meant the fraction of total T cells that were SARS-CoV-2-associated. Each spike-specific TCR was assigned to its reactive spike region and to a CD4 or CD8 class using the MIRA data. Log10-transformed breadth and depth values were compared by one-way ANOVA with Sidak's multiple comparisons tests. TCRdb carries this immuneACCESS record with in-frame sequences only. Its versions omit some clonotypes, under half of them owing to an unresolved V gene in the studies checked, with the rest unexplained. V, J and clone size derive from that table, while D and trimming were established from the DNA sequence. Across this sample there are some 130,000 clones, with about 87% seen only once. The ten biggest clones cover about 1.9% of the sample.

CDR1 and CDR2, looked up from the germline V gene (reference sequence), are LNHNV and YYDKDF. Including cysteine and phenylalanine, the CDR3 has 18 amino acids. Just CDR3 DNA is preserved here, 54 bases in frame from base 1. Germline trimming amounts to 0 bases on V and 3 bases on J, with 12 as the count of junction bases outside the gene matches. Results and caveats for the whole study, not just this receptor: Participants were mostly white British and included more females than males, and it was suggested by the authors that clonal diversity may have been underestimated. The 56-69-year group was small, and its depth increase did not reach significance, likely because of low power. No day 14 peak-response samples were available, so repertoires were characterized only after the peak T cell response. Spike-specific TCR breadth and depth rose significantly after two AZD1222 doses compared with day 0 and with MenACWY recipients. Nearly half of unique spike-specific TCRs reportedly recognized epitopes outside regions mutated in the B.1.351 and B.1.1.7 variants. The vaccine-associated CD4 TCRs covered the entire spike protein, and the dominant responses fell in regions 160-218 and 743-854. Only five or six AZD1222 recipients were SARS-CoV-2 seropositive at baseline, limiting conclusions about previously exposed vaccinees.

The time point label here, explained by the study, means: baseline before first vaccination. Vaccinee samples were obtained from the UK trials COV001 and COV002, which included a single-blind randomized controlled phase 2/3 trial of AZD1222 (ChAdOx1 nCoV-19) in healthy adults. For TCRbeta chain sequencing, PBMC samples from trial participants were taken at day 0 and at day 28 after the second dose. The starting material was peripheral blood, obtained on day 0 of AZD1222 vaccination. This chain is built from TRBV15 and TRBJ2-3; 7 central nucleotides agree with TRBD2. The origin of this receptor is an adult in good health. Here is the DNA: TGTGCCACCAGCAGAGACCCGAATGGACTAGATCCTACAGATACGCAGTATTTT. Its translation is CATSRDPNGLDPTDTQYF.